This is a list of T cell receptor beta chains from one sample in a study of T-cell memory formation after mild COVID-19. TCRdb recomputed calls from the 5' RACE reads with MiXCR, one row per CDR3 protein. Here the sample spans 300,000 or so distinct CDR3 sequences, roughly 16% being singletons. The sequencing input was PBMCs or a T cell subset sorted from them (not recorded which). The receptors derive from a man aged 18 to 30 who had mild COVID-19 (a few samples of this study predate the infection). Cell type and time point are not known. Both conserved end residues are part of each CDR3. A D gene is named only where the DNA matches it firmly. Expanded clones get a size class; other rows say once, few or many, or leave the size out.

clone size	V gene	D gene	J gene	CDR3 DNA	CDR3 protein
.	TRBV30	.	TRBJ2-3	TGTGCCTGGAGCTTGGGTGGCACCCCGACCCGCACAGATACGCAGTATTTT	CAWSLGGTPTRTDTQYF
many	TRBV4-2	TRBD2	TRBJ2-3	TGTGCCAGCAGCCAAGACCCCGGGACTAGCGGATTCACAGATACGCAGTATTTT	CASSQDPGTSGFTDTQYF
.	TRBV7-9	.	TRBJ2-5	TGTGCCACGGCGAGGGGGAACCAAGGGACCCAGTACTTC	CATARGNQGTQYF
few	TRBV6-1	.	TRBJ2-5	TGTGCCAGCACCATCCCGGGGGGCGAGGAGACCCAGTACTTC	CASTIPGGEETQYF
.	TRBV7-2	TRBD2	TRBJ2-2	TGTGCCAGCAGCCCTCTAGCGGGGGGAGACACCGGGGAGCTGTTTTTT	CASSPLAGGDTGELFF
few	TRBV18	.	TRBJ2-2	TGTGCCAGCTCACCACTGGAAGGGGACACCGGGGAGCTGTTTTTT	CASSPLEGDTGELFF
.	TRBV6-5	TRBD2	TRBJ2-1	TGTGCCAGCAGTTACTCGGGTGGCGGACTAGCGGGGTTGGCCTACAATGAGCAGTTCTTC	CASSYSGGGLAGLAYNEQFF
.	TRBV14	TRBD2	TRBJ2-1	TGTGCCAGCAGCCACAACGGGGGGGCCAGGGATGAGCAGTTCTTC	CASSHNGGARDEQFF
many	TRBV7-9	.	TRBJ2-2	TGTGCCAGCTTCCCAGACAGTAACACCGGGGAGCTGTTTTTT	CASFPDSNTGELFF
.	TRBV14	.	TRBJ2-3	TGTGCCAGCAGCCCCGGGACCGCGCGATACACAGATACGCAGTATTTT	CASSPGTARYTDTQYF
many	TRBV5-1	.	TRBJ2-2	TGCGCCAGCAGCCCCGGGGCCGATTGGGTCAACACCGGGGAGCTGTTTTTT	CASSPGADWVNTGELFF
few	TRBV7-9	.	TRBJ2-3	TGTGCCGTCGAAGGGGAAAGCACAGATACGCAGTATTTT	CAVEGESTDTQYF
many	TRBV2	.	TRBJ2-3	TGTGCCAGCAGTGTGGTGAAGAAGGCCCGGGCAGATACGCAGTATTTT	CASSVVKKARADTQYF
few	TRBV20-1	.	TRBJ2-5	TGCAGTGCTACCGTCGGGGCTAGTAAGGGGACCCAGTACTTC	CSATVGASKGTQYF
many	TRBV4-3	.	TRBJ2-1	TGCGCCAGCAGGGAGGAGGGACTTACCCTTTTGTTC	CASREEGLTLLF
few	TRBV5-1	.	TRBJ2-7	TGCGCCAGCAGCCCGGAGATGCCGAGGCAGTACTTC	CASSPEMPRQYF
.	TRBV7-9	TRBD1	TRBJ1-2	TGTGCCAGCAGCTCCAGGGGGCACTATGGCTACACCTTC	CASSSRGHYGYTF
.	TRBV28	.	TRBJ2-2	TGTGCCAGCAGACGACCAGGCGGGGAGCTGTTTTTT	CASRRPGGELFF
many	TRBV6-4	.	TRBJ2-3	TGTGCCAGCAGTCTGACGGCGGGGAGCACAGATACGCAGTATTTT	CASSLTAGSTDTQYF
few	TRBV28	.	TRBJ2-3	TGTGCCAGCAGTCCCTCACGGGGTAGCGAGGCAGATACGCAGTATTTT	CASSPSRGSEADTQYF
many	TRBV5-1	TRBD2	TRBJ2-5	TGCGCCAGCAGCTTGACTAGCGGGGACCAACAGACCCAGTACTTC	CASSLTSGDQQTQYF
few	TRBV20-1	.	TRBJ1-4	TGCAGTGCTAGAGCAGGGAGGGTTGAAAAACTGTTTTTT	CSARAGRVEKLFF
.	TRBV4-3	TRBD2	TRBJ2-3	TGCGCCAGCAGCCAACTAGGACTAGCGGGCGGAGATACGCAGTATTTT	CASSQLGLAGGDTQYF
.	TRBV7-6	TRBD2	TRBJ2-2	TGTGCCAGCAAGCGGGGGGCCAGCACCGGGGAGCTGTTTTTT	CASKRGASTGELFF
.	TRBV11-2	.	TRBJ1-1	TGTGCCAGCAGCTTTGTTCAAGGGTTGAACACTGAAGCTTTCTTT	CASSFVQGLNTEAFF
few	TRBV28	.	TRBJ2-3	TGTGCCAGCAGTTTTCGGGCGGGTGGGGCAGATACGCAGTATTTT	CASSFRAGGADTQYF
few	TRBV7-9	TRBD1	TRBJ1-4	TGTGCCAGCAGCTTTCCGACCGCGGGACAGGGGGTGTTTTTT	CASSFPTAGQGVFF
few	TRBV6-5	.	TRBJ1-2	TGTGCCAGCAGAACCGTACCTAACTATGGCTACACCTTC	CASRTVPNYGYTF
.	TRBV7-9	.	TRBJ2-1	TGTGCCAGCAGCCCGTTAAAGCAGTTCTTC	CASSPLKQFF
.	TRBV7-9	TRBD1	TRBJ1-2	TGTGCCAGCAGCTTTGACAGGGGGCCGGCAAACTATGGCTACACCTTC	CASSFDRGPANYGYTF
.	TRBV25-1	.	TRBJ2-1	TGTGCCAGCAGTGCTCGGGTCCCTAGAGGCAATGAGCAGTTCTTC	CASSARVPRGNEQFF
.	TRBV7-2	.	TRBJ1-4	TGTGCCAGCAGCCCATCCAGGGAAGGTGAAAAACTGTTTTTT	CASSPSREGEKLFF
.	TRBV20-1	TRBD1	TRBJ1-1	TGCAGTGCTAGAAGGGGACAGGGGGGATCCACTGAAGCTTTCTTT	CSARRGQGGSTEAFF
few	TRBV12-3/TRBV12-4	.	TRBJ2-2	TGTGCCAGCAGTTTATTAGACTTCGGGACACCCCACACCGGGGAGCTGTTTTTT	CASSLLDFGTPHTGELFF
.	TRBV21-1	.	TRBJ1-3	TGTGCCAGCAGCTTAGGGGACCTCTCTGGAAACACCATATATTTT	CASSLGDLSGNTIYF
few	TRBV5-1	TRBD1	TRBJ2-5	TGCGCCAGCAGCTCACGACCCAGGGGACAGGGCTTCCAAGAGACCCAGTACTTC	CASSSRPRGQGFQETQYF
few	TRBV12-3/TRBV12-4	.	TRBJ2-1	TGTGCCAGCAGTTCGGAGGGACTCAATGAGCAGTTCTTC	CASSSEGLNEQFF
once	TRBV11-2	TRBD2	TRBJ2-2	TGTGCCAGCAGCTTTGGTACTAGCGGGACCGGGGAGCTGTTTTTT	CASSFGTSGTGELFF
few	TRBV12-3/TRBV12-4	.	TRBJ1-5	TGTGCCAGCAGTTTGGCCGGAGGGAGCAATCAGCCCCAGCATTTT	CASSLAGGSNQPQHF
many	TRBV7-6	.	TRBJ2-1	TGTGCCAGCAGCTCACCAGGGTCGGGGAGCAATGAGCAGTTCTTC	CASSSPGSGSNEQFF
few	TRBV7-2	.	TRBJ2-3	TGTGCCAGCAGCCCAAGAGCAGGCTACACAGATACGCAGTATTTT	CASSPRAGYTDTQYF
.	TRBV28	.	TRBJ1-4	TGTGCCAGCAGTTTGGCGGGGGCTGATGAAAAACTGTTTTTT	CASSLAGADEKLFF